The clone carrying this TCR beta chain occurred many times. Its specificity is not known. Sorted libraries were made with around 1 million CD4+ or CD8+ T cells. The sample belongs to a study of neurological immune-mediated disorders. Study-wide points: CDR3 amino acid sequences of expanded clones were not shared across subjects, a result suggesting private repertoires in all groups. Multiple sclerosis, the disease with the least TCR clonal expansion, fell below healthy controls, whereas HTLV-1-associated myelopathy showed the most.

Germline CDR1 and CDR2: SGHKS and YYEKEE (reference sequence). CDR3 length: 14 residues. Trimming shortened V by 1 base and J by 5 bases, and 11 bases separated the two germline ends. A 10-nucleotide random UMI tagged transcripts in template-switch 5'RACE cDNA synthesis. TCRdb re-analysed the 5' RACE reads in MiXCR, keeping a single row per CDR3 protein. The sample lists tens of thousands of distinct CDR3 sequences, around 5.9% occurring once. The chain combines TRBV5-5 with TRBJ2-3, with D possibly matching TRBD2 (6 bases). The TCR was taken from a woman in her 50s in good health. The sequencing sample was made of CD4+ T cells from blood. CDR3 nucleotides: TGTGCCAGCAGCTTGCGGGGCGGGATAGATACGCAGTATTTT. It codes for CASSLRGGIDTQYF.